These T cell receptor beta chains were read from a single sample in a study of control samples from healthy donors and cancer patients. Sequencing used immunoSEQ multiplex PCR; TCRdb keeps in-frame clones, though not all of them. The sample shows roughly 90,000 clones, approximately 78% of them seen only once. Sequencing was carried out using blood. These receptors came from a woman aged 55-70 years in good health. CDR3s include the opening cysteine and the closing phenylalanine or tryptophan. The D gene is left open where the match is weak. The size entry is marked missing in some rows and otherwise reads once, few, many or a size class.

J | D | V | size | CDR3 | DNA
TRBJ1-5 | NA | TRBV28 | NA | CASSLSFSNQPQHF | TGTGCCAGCAGTTTGAGTTTTAGCAATCAGCCCCAGCATTTT
TRBJ1-2 | NA | TRBV11-3 | once | CASSLWTLDNYGYTF | TGTGCCAGCAGCCTATGGACGCTCGATAACTATGGCTACACCTTC
TRBJ1-1 | NA | TRBV7-2 | NA | CASSARGLNTEAFF | TGTGCCAGCAGCGCCAGGGGACTGAACACTGAAGCTTTCTTT
TRBJ1-3 | NA | TRBV19 | NA | CASRTRGSGNTIYF | TGTGCCAGCCGCACGCGGGGCTCTGGAAACACCATATATTTT
TRBJ2-1 | NA | TRBV24-1 | NA | CATRSSGGEEQFF | TGTGCCACCCGGTCGTCCGGGGGTGAGGAGCAGTTCTTC
TRBJ2-2 | NA | TRBV6-6 | once | CASREGANTGELFF | TGTGCCAGCAGGGAGGGGGCGAACACCGGGGAGCTGTTTTTT
TRBJ1-3 | TRBD1 | TRBV14 | NA | CASSLGQFRGNTIYF | TGTGCCAGCAGCCTGGGACAGTTTCGTGGAAACACCATATATTTT
TRBJ1-3 | NA | TRBV4-3 | NA | CASSQEGGDAGNTIYF | TGCGCCAGCAGCCAAGAGGGGGGGGACGCTGGAAACACCATATATTTT
TRBJ1-5 | TRBD1 | TRBV2 | NA | CASSSRTGGVGQPQHF | TGTGCCAGCAGTTCAAGGACAGGGGGCGTCGGTCAGCCCCAGCATTTT
TRBJ2-7 | NA | TRBV6-2/TRBV6-3 | NA | CASSAPTTPSYEQYF | TGTGCCAGCAGCGCCCCCACAACTCCCTCCTACGAGCAGTACTTC
TRBJ2-5 | NA | TRBV2 | NA | CASSEALWGTQYF | TGTGCCAGCAGTGAAGCGCTTTGGGGGACCCAGTACTTC
TRBJ2-1 | TRBD2 | TRBV7-2 | few | CASSLGSGLAGVEQFF | TGTGCCAGCAGCTTAGGTTCGGGTCTAGCGGGAGTCGAGCAGTTCTTC
TRBJ2-5 | NA | TRBV19 | NA | CASSNGLSYYF | TGTGCCAGTAGCAACGGACTAAGCTATTACTTC
TRBJ1-3 | NA | TRBV4-2 | many | CASSRDTGAGNTIYF | TGTGCCAGCAGCCGAGATACGGGGGCGGGAAACACCATATATTTT
TRBJ1-2 | NA | TRBV5-1 | NA | CASSVSFGTKNYGYTF | TGCGCCAGCAGCGTAAGCTTCGGGACAAAAAACTATGGCTACACCTTC
TRBJ1-1 | NA | TRBV4-1 | NA | CASSQVGQPEAFF | TGCGCCAGCAGCCAAGTTGGACAGCCTGAAGCTTTCTTT